Each of the 15 T cell receptor beta chains below was sequenced from the same sample in a study of OX40 agonist ivuxolimab in advanced cancers. Clones were sequenced by immunoSEQ multiplex PCR, and TCRdb holds only the in-frame ones, with some missing. The table has tens of thousands of clones, over 80% seen once. Specimen: CD4+ or CD8+ T cells sorted from blood, collected in a trial of the OX40 agonist ivuxolimab. These receptors were collected from an adult with an advanced solid tumor such as melanoma, head and neck, liver or kidney cancer.

The rearrangement links TRBV5-6 to TRBJ2-2; the D gene is possibly TRBD2 (5 bases). The CDR3 is made up of 15 amino acids. The germline V gene encodes CDR1 SGHDT and CDR2 YYEEEE. Between the trimmed V and J ends, which lost 3 bases and 7 bases, there was a span of 16 bases. The CDR3 reads CASSSLEAGIGELFF. CDR3 DNA sequence: TGTGCCAGCAGCTCCTTGGAGGCTGGAATCGGGGAGCTGTTTTTT.

The rearrangement links TRBV5-1 to TRBJ2-2; D remains unclear. Trimming removed 0 bases from V and 6 bases from J, with 6 bases in between. Germline loops: CDR1 SGHRS, CDR2 YFSETQ. CDR3 size: 13 residues. This chain's CDR3 is CASSLVRPGELFF. CDR3 DNA: TGCGCCAGCAGCTTGGTCCGGCCCGGGGAGCTGTTTTTT.

This clone was recorded a few times. The chain is built from TRBV14 and TRBJ1-1, with a possible D match to TRBD1 (6 bases). V lost 5 bases and J 4 bases, leaving 17 bases between the germline ends. Per the germline V gene, CDR1 is SGHDN and CDR2 is FVKESK. This CDR3 region has 15 residues. Here the CDR3 reads CASSKVDSFGTEAFF. CDR3 in DNA: TGTGCCAGCAGCAAAGTGGACAGCTTCGGCACTGAAGCTTTCTTT.

The chain has TRBV21-1 and TRBJ2-3. TRBV21-1 is deemed a pseudogene. The CDR3 is 15 amino acids. CDR3 residues: CASSKDEDGPDTQYF. The CDR3 DNA follows: TGTGCCAGCAGCAAAGACGAGGATGGGCCAGATACGCAGTATTTT.

In this sample, this clone turned up once. The chain employs TRBV29-1 and TRBJ2-1; a possible D gene is TRBD2 (6 bases). Germline V gives CDR1 SQVTM, CDR2 ANQGSEA. This CDR3 is built from 12 residues. V lost 7 bases, J lost 6 bases, and 13 bases lay in between. CDR3 amino acids: CSAGVSVNEQFF. DNA for the CDR3: TGCAGCGCGGGGGTTTCGGTCAATGAGCAGTTCTTC.

The chain employs TRBV25-1 and TRBJ2-2; TRBD1 matches 10 bases. The trim removed 4 bases at V and 3 bases at J, leaving 2 bases unmatched. There are 15 residues in the CDR3. Germline values: CDR1 MGHDK, CDR2 SYGVNS. Here the CDR3 reads CASSAGTGDTGELFF. As DNA, the CDR3 is TGTGCCAGCAGTGCTGGGACAGGGGACACCGGGGAGCTGTTTTTT.

The CDR3 nucleotides are TGTGCCAGCAGCCAAAGCAGAAACACTGAAGCTTTCTTT. It translates to CASSQSRNTEAFF. The V call is TRBV14, the J call TRBJ1-1; D is unresolved. This CDR3 is built from 13 residues. V gave up 2 bases and J gave up 2 bases, with 6 bases separating them. From germline, CDR1 is SGHDN and CDR2 FVKESK.

The chain employs TRBV5-1 and TRBJ2-5, with D tentatively TRBD2 (5 bases). The CDR3 consists of 17 residues. Germline-derived CDR1 and CDR2 are SGHRS and YFSETQ. V was cut by 0 bases and J by 2 bases, with 17 bases left in between. The CDR3 reads CASSLEPGSVRQETQYF. As DNA, the CDR3 is TGCGCCAGCAGCTTGGAACCTGGTAGCGTGCGACAAGAGACCCAGTACTTC.

The CDR3 DNA reads TGTGCCAGCAGCGTAGATACAGGGGGATTCGGTGGCTACACCTTC. Protein product: CASSVDTGGFGGYTF. This chain connects TRBV9 to TRBJ1-2; 8 nucleotides align to TRBD1. In germline, CDR1 is SGDLS, CDR2 YYNGEE. The CDR3 is 15 amino acids. V was pared by 0 bases and J by 7 bases, with 8 bases of the junction left unmatched. The full variable domain, its missing parts supplied by reference TRBV9 and TRBJ1-2, is DSGVTQTPKHLITATGQRVTLRCSPRSGDLSVYWYQQSLDQGLQFLIQYYNGEERAKGNILERFSAQQFPDLHSELNLSSLELGDSALYFCASSVDTGGFGGYTFGSGTRLTVV.

Worth noting for this clone: Different DNA sequences within this sample yield the same CDR3. This chain joins TRBV19 and TRBJ1-3; D may be TRBD1 (5 bases). The CDR3 totals 15 residues. From germline, CDR1 is LNHDA and CDR2 SQIVND (reference sequence). V was clipped by 4 bases and J by 2 bases, with 12 bases between them. The CDR3 reads CASSTTGTAGNTIYF. The CDR3 nucleotides are TGTGCCAGTAGTACTACCGGGACGGCTGGAAACACCATATATTTT.

This clone was observed a single time. The chain carries TRBV7-2 and TRBJ1-3, with 7 bases identical to TRBD1. The CDR3 runs to 17 residues. Germline-derived CDR1 and CDR2 are SGHTA and FQGNSA. Unmatched junction bases numbered 8, after V lost 1 base and J lost 2 bases. Here the CDR3 reads CASSLVSGGDAGNTIYF. CDR3 sequence (DNA): TGTGCCAGCAGCTTAGTTTCAGGGGGGGATGCTGGAAACACCATATATTTT.

The chain links TRBV5-6 to TRBJ1-4; D is undetermined. The CDR3 has 15 residues. The V and J ends lost 3 bases and 8 bases respectively, with 17 bases between them. Germline V gene data show CDR1 as SGHDT and CDR2 as YYEEEE. CDR3 sequence reads: CASSWVSGSSEKLFF. In nucleotides, the CDR3 is TGTGCCAGCAGCTGGGTATCGGGGTCGTCGGAAAAACTGTTTTTT.

The CDR3 sequence: CASSSLRGRRSEKLFF. The CDR3 nucleotides are TGTGCCAGCAGCTCGCTTCGGGGCAGGAGGAGTGAAAAACTGTTTTTT. The chain is built from TRBV11-2 and TRBJ1-4, with D perhaps matching TRBD1 (5 bases). V was trimmed by 4 bases and J by 7 bases, leaving 19 bases between them. The CDR3 is 16 residues long. The germline CDR1 and CDR2 sequences are SGHAT and FQNNGV.

V is TRBV5-1 and J is TRBJ2-1; D gene ambiguous. V lost 2 bases and J lost 9, with 15 bases in between. CDR3 length: 14 residues. The germline gives CDR1 SGHRS, CDR2 YFSETQ. The CDR3 spells CASSFGLGGVEQFF. In DNA form, the CDR3 reads TGCGCCAGCAGCTTTGGGCTGGGTGGGGTTGAGCAGTTCTTC.

The chain joins TRBV6-4 to TRBJ2-1; 12 nucleotides agree with TRBD2. CDR3 length: 16 amino acids. Germline loops: CDR1 MRHNA, CDR2 SNTAGT. With V trimmed by 3 bases and J by 2 bases, 2 bases remained unmatched. The CDR3, as DNA: TGTGCCAGCAGTGAACGGACTAGCGGGGCCTACAATGAGCAGTTCTTC. It encodes CASSERTSGAYNEQFF.